This T cell receptor (beta chain) was sequenced in a study of CD8 T cells in ankylosing spondylitis. Whole-study findings and limits: Disease-linked clones reportedly concentrated significantly in matched ankylosing spondylitis synovial fluid. For ankylosing spondylitis blood, a TCR beta motif of seven to nine highly homologous variants appeared characteristic. Relatively rare in peripheral blood, disease-linked clones were also CD8+.

This clonotype turned up a few times. Its antigen remains unknown. Looked up from germline, CDR1 is SGDLS and CDR2 is YYNGEE. CDR3 length: 13 residues. Trimming removed 3 bases from V and 6 bases from J, with 7 bases in between. Making the TCR beta libraries involved quantitative 5'-RACE with molecular barcodes. TCRdb used MiXCR to reprocess the 5' RACE reads, holding one entry per CDR3 protein. This sample has 150,000 to 200,000 distinct CDR3 sequences, with 25% to 35% found just once. The specimen sequenced was synovial fluid, either unsorted or a sorted T cell fraction (not recorded which). This chain uses TRBV9 with TRBJ1-6; no clear D gene. The clonotype comes from a male donor with ankylosing spondylitis. The CDR3 region has the DNA TGTGCCAGCAGCGCCGCCCTTAATTCACCCCTCCACTTT. As protein: CASSAALNSPLHF.